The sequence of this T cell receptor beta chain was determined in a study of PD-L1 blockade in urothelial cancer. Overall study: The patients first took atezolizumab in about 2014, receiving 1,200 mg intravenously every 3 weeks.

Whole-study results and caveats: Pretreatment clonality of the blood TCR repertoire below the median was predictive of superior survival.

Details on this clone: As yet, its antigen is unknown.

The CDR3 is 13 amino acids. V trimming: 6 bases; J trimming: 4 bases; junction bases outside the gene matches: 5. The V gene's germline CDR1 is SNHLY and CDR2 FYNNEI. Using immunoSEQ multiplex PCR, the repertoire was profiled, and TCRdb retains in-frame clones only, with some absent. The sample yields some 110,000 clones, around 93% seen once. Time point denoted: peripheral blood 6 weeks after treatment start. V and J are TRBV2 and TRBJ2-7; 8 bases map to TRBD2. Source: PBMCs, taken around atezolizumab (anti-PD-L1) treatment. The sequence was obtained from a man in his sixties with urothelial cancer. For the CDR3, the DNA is TGTGCCAGCAGCGTAGCGGGACTTTACGAGCAGTACTTC. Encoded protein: CASSVAGLYEQYF.